This T cell receptor beta chain stems from a study of cytomegalovirus exposure and HLA in healthy donors (TCRdb year 2017). For the wider study: An earlier analysis of approximately 600 of the donors reported roughly 300 Gb of sequence data and some 120 million unique TCR beta sequences from about 179 million T cells. Roughly 320 gigabases of sequencing data and around 90 million unique TCR sequences made up an early release that covered around 640 HLA-typed donors. Among the roughly 390 genotyped donors, around 81% belonged to the genetic ancestry cluster associated with self-reported Caucasian donors. The study aimed to test whether cataloging public T cell receptors could reveal signatures of past pathogen exposure. The study used immunosequencing to profile the T cell repertoires of approximately 690 subjects and linked those repertoires to cytomegalovirus serostatus. Along with the approximately 700-subject first cohort, a separate validation cohort of 120 different subjects was used. The study combined high-throughput TCR immunosequencing, statistical association of individual TCRs with disease status, and machine learning to predict cytomegalovirus infection status. To study patterns of TCR occurrence, a later analysis re-analyzed previously published TCR beta repertoires from around 660 donors and added high-resolution HLA genotyping. Rather than using new phenotypic data, the later analysis identified candidate immune exposures from TCR beta sequences and from how often those sequences occurred across donors. An earlier analysis of several hundred of the donors used high-throughput TCR beta sequencing to judge whether each TCR beta V gene segment behaved as functional or pseudogenic. Donor age, sex, ethnicity and CMV serostatus were compiled together with the repertoire data. In a later genetic analysis, genome-wide SNP genotypes for 398 of the 666 donors were used, and that subset was treated as a discovery cohort. Every discovery cohort repertoire had been produced on one sequencing platform. HLA typing covered class I and class II loci at four-digit resolution. The number of typed donors differed by locus: about 620-630 for A, B, C, DRB1 and DQB1; some 500 for DQA1; approximately 610 for DPA1; and around 450 for DPB1. About 5 DR-DQ haplotypes were handled as single units for association and clustering, since linkage in the cohort was strong. Among 398 genotyped donors of the cohort, an average of around 240,000 unique TCR beta nucleotide sequences was sequenced per donor, of which about 20% were non-productive. Broad study findings and their caveats: A later analysis found that TCR association rates varied across HLA loci, with DRB1 alleles showing the most associated TCRs and HLA-C alleles the fewest. When HLA alleles, especially DR and DQ, strongly co-occurred, attributing TCR associations to individual alleles was difficult. Because some donors lacked HLA typing at each locus, the association tests relied only on the typed subset. According to the authors, the approach could potentially be generalized to other disease states and immunological phenotypes. At a false discovery rate of 0.05, a later analysis linked fewer than 20,000 TCR beta sequences to specific HLA alleles. In a later analysis, HLA-associated TCR beta chains showed more clonal expansion and lower generation probabilities than non-associated chains that were equally common. In a later genetic analysis, fewer N-insertions in productive TCRs were reported among donors in an Asian-associated ancestry cluster than the approximately 670-donor mean. Presence/absence analyses assumed roughly uniform sequencing depth across donors, an assumption that may not hold. A cluster of highly shared sequence variants was judged likely to represent a technical artifact of the sequencing pipeline. Immune exposure information for the cohort was limited to CMV serostatus. Across donors, most TCR sequences were observed very rarely, whereas some public TCRs were present in many individuals. A further reported finding was that TCR beta sequences accurately predicted the HLA-A and HLA-B alleles for most subjects in the first cohort. Three of the identified cytomegalovirus-associated TCR beta chains were confirmed in vitro to be specific for cytomegalovirus antigens. This cohort had only TCR beta chains sequenced, and the lack of alpha or paired-chain data limited which features could be detected. Some 16 rarely observed V segments, including chromosome 9 orphons, were excluded from the earlier analysis of about 600 of the donors because counts were too low. A total of 150 to 200 TCR beta chains were listed by the study as associated with cytomegalovirus. In a later analysis, several top co-occurrence clusters were reported to appear linked to parvovirus B19, influenza, CMV and Epstein-Barr virus. According to a later analysis, most CMV-associated TCR beta chains appeared to be HLA-restricted, and the HLA associations seemed to be driven largely by CMV exposure. Some IMGT-functional V segments, including TRBV6-2 and TRBV6-3, could not be distinguished by the 87-base-pair reads and were therefore excluded. The classifier was reported to diagnose cytomegalovirus status with high specificity and sensitivity in both the original and validation cohorts. Correlated functional status among segregating V segments might reflect linkage disequilibrium, but an unknown experimental factor could not be ruled out. A later genetic analysis associated a missense DCLRE1C variant with V-gene and J-gene trimming of TCR beta chains, and an independent cohort replicated the association. Broadly in line with IMGT annotations, most TCR beta V segments showed up in productive rearrangements about 87% or about 30% of the time in an earlier analysis of some 590 of the donors.

For this clone: Its antigen remains unidentified. No clone much larger than this one lies a single base away; base qualities are absent.

The cohort comprised fewer than 750 healthy bone marrow donors. Cohort members were all nominally healthy when sampled, although unrecorded immune exposures were likely present. The donor tested CMV seropositive, placing the donor among the approximately 310 seropositive members of the cohort. Each donor provided a peripheral blood sample, and peripheral blood mononuclear cells were used for TCR beta sequencing. The Qiagen DNeasy Blood Extraction Kit was used to extract genomic DNA from the blood cell samples. From the germline V gene, CDR1 is SGHAT and CDR2 is FQNNGV. The germline V end is reduced by 5 bases and the J end by 10 bases; junction bases left unmatched: 8. The CDR3 numbers 14 residues from cysteine through phenylalanine. This entry keeps only the CDR3 DNA: 42 bases, framed from base 1. Receptors were amplified or captured by the immunoSEQ multiplex PCR assay. The multiplex PCR relied on a mix of 60 forward primers for TCR Vbeta segments and 13 reverse primers for TCR Jbeta segments. A multiplex PCR assay on genomic DNA amplified the CDR3 region of rearranged TCR beta genes. The amplified TCR beta libraries were sequenced on the Illumina HiSeq System as 87-base-pair reads. In the paper's pipeline: Across the 700 or so repertoires, a later analysis counted approximately 83 million unique TCR beta chains, approximately 12 million of which were shared by at least two donors. To remove PCR and sequencing errors, raw reads were error-corrected and collapsed into unique sequences using a nearest-neighbor algorithm that merged closely related sequences. To assign V, D and J gene segments, CDR3 sequences were aligned to IMGT reference sequences. Each retained sequence needed at least a six-nucleotide match to both a V gene segment and a J gene segment. Rearrangements were called productive when the CDR3 lacked stop codons and stayed in frame with V and J; all others were non-productive. Following IMGT convention, CDR3 was defined as the stretch from the second conserved V-encoded cysteine to the conserved J-encoded phenylalanine. The earlier analysis of fewer than 750 of the donors excluded sequences that lacked an unambiguous match to a single V gene segment. In an earlier analysis of around 590 of the donors, a V segment was called functional when productive rearrangements were above 56.7%, and segregating when the standard deviation between donors exceeded 5%. A statistical classification framework was developed to diagnose cytomegalovirus status using the catalog of TCR beta chain sequences. V and J gene assignment, in a later analysis, came from comparing TCR nucleotide sequences with IMGT/GENE-DB human TR gene sequences. In a later analysis, CDR3 sequences and most-parsimonious VDJ recombination scenarios were assigned using the TCRdist pipeline. In a later analysis, each TCR beta chain was defined by its CDR3 amino acid sequence together with its V-gene family, and reads without a unique V-gene family were excluded. In a later analysis, 450 to 600 highly shared, low-generation-probability nucleotide sequences were removed to address suspected cross-contamination and a sequencing artifact. In a later analysis, a clonal expansion index was calculated for each public chain from normalized within-repertoire ranks of inferred template counts. In a later analysis, generation probabilities were computed using a VDJ recombination model fitted to out-of-frame rearrangements, and the results were checked against IGoR. In a later analysis, TCR-TCR, TCR-HLA and TCR-CMV co-occurrence was scored with hypergeometric tests, and a repertoire-size bias correction was applied to TCR pairs. A later analysis estimated false discovery rates by permuting HLA or CMV assignments 20 times. In a later analysis, co-occurring TCRs were grouped with DBSCAN, and TCRdist sequence similarity was added when clustering was performed within HLA-allele-positive subsets. Repertoires with fewer than 30,000 or more than 120,000 public chains, plus five repertoires with anomalous nucleotide sharing, were excluded from co-occurrence clustering. The table was pulled from immuneACCESS by TCRdb, which kept in-frame rearrangements only. Such tables lose some clones; where checked, under half of the loss comes from unresolved V genes, and the rest has no known cause. Clone size and the V and J calls come from that table; the DNA yielded D and trimming. The sample contains 100,000 or so clones, about four fifths of them found a single time. The ten most abundant clones make up roughly 3.4% of the sample.

The sequence was obtained from a man younger than 40 in good health and CMV-seropositive. The rearrangement combines TRBV11-2 with TRBJ1-6, with 7 junctional bases fitting TRBD1. The sequenced material came from PBMCs. The nucleotide sequence is TGTGCCAGCAGCCAAGACAGGGTGGCGTCACCCCTCCACTTT. Its translation reads: CASSQDRVASPLHF.